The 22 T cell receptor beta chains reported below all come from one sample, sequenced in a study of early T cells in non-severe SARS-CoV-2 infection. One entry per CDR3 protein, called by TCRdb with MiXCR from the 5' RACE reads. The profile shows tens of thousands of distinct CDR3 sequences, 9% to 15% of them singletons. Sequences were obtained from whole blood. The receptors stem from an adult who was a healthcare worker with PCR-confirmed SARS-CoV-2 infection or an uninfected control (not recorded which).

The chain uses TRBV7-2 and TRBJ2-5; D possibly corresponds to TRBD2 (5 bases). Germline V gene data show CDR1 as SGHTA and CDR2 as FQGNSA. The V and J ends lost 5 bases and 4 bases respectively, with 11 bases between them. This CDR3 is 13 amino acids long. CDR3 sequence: CASSPSAGETQYF. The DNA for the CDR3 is TGTGCCAGCAGCCCTTCGGCGGGAGAGACCCAGTACTTC.

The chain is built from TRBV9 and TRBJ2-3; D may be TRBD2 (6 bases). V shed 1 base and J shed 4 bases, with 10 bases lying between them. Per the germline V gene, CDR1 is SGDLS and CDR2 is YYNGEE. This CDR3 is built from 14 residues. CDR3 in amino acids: CASSVSGGADTQYF. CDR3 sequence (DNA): TGTGCCAGCAGCGTAAGCGGAGGGGCAGATACGCAGTATTTT.

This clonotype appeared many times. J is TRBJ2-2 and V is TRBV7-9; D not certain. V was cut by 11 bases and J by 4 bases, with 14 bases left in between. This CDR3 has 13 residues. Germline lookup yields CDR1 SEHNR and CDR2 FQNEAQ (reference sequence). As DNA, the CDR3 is TGTGCCGGAAGCCTCACGGGCACCGGGGAGCTGTTTTTT. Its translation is CAGSLTGTGELFF.

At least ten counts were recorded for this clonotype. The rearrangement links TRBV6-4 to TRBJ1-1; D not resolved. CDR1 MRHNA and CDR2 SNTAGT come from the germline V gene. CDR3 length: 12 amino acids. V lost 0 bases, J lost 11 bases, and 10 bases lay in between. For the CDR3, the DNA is TGTGCCAGCAGTGACTCAGGCATCGGGGCTTTCTTT. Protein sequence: CASSDSGIGAFF.

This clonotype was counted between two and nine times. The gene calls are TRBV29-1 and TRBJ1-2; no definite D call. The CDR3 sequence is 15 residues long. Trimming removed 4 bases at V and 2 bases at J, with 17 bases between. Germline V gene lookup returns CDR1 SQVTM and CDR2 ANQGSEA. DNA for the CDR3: TGCAGCGTTGTCGAAGTCGGCGGGGAAAACTATGGCTACACCTTC. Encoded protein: CSVVEVGGENYGYTF.

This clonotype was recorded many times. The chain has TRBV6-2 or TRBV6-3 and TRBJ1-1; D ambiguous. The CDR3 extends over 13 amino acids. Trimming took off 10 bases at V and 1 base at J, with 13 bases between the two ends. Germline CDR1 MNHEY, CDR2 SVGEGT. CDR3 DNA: TGTGCCACTTTTTTTTCAGGGAACACTGAAGCTTTCTTT. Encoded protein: CATFFSGNTEAFF.

The CDR3 DNA follows: TGTGCCAGCACCCCACGAGGGGGCGATGAGCAGTTCTTC. Protein product: CASTPRGGDEQFF. This chain uses TRBV6-2 or TRBV6-3 with TRBJ2-1; 7 bases are shared with TRBD1. The CDR3 runs 13 residues. Trimming cost V 7 bases and J 8 bases; bases outside gene matches: 8. Per germline, CDR1 MNHEY and CDR2 SVGEGT.

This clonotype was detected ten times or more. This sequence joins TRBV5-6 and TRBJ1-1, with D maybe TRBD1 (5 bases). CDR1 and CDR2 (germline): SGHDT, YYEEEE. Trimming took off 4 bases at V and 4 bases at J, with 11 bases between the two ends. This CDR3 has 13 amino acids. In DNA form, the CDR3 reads TGTGCCAGCAGCGACATAACAGGCACTGAAGCTTTCTTT. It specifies CASSDITGTEAFF.

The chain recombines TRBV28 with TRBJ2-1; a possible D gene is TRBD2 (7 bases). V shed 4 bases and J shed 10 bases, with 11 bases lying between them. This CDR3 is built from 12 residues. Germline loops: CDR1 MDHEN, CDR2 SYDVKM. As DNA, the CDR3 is TGTGCCAGCAGTTCACAGGGACTAGAGCAGTTCTTC. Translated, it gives CASSSQGLEQFF.

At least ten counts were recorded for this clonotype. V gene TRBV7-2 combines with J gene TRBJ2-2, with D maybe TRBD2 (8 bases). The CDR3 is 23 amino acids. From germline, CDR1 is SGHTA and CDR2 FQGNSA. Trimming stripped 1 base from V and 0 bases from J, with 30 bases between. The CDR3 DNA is TGTGCCAGCAGCTTAGTATCGGGACAGACTCGAGCTTACGGGAGGGCGAACACCGGGGAGCTGTTTTTT. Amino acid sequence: CASSLVSGQTRAYGRANTGELFF.

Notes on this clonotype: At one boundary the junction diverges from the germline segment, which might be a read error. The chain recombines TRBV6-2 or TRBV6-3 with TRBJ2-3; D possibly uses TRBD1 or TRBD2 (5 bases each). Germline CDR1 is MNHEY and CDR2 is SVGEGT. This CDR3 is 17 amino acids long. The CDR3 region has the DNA TGTGCCCGCAGTTACAGTTGGGACCCAAGTAGCGCAGATACGCAGTATTTT. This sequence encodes CARSYSWDPSSADTQYF.

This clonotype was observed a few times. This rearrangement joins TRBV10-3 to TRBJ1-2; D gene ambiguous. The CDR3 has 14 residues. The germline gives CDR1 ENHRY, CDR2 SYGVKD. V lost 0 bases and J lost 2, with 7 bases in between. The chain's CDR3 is CAISESLKNYGYTF. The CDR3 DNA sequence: TGTGCCATCAGTGAGTCATTAAAGAACTATGGCTACACCTTC.

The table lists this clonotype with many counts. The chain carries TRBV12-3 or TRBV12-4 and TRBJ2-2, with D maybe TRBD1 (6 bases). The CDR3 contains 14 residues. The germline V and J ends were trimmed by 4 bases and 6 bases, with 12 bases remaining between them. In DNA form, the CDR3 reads TGTGCCAGCAGTTCAACAGGGAAAGCCGGGGAGCTGTTTTTT. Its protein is CASSSTGKAGELFF.

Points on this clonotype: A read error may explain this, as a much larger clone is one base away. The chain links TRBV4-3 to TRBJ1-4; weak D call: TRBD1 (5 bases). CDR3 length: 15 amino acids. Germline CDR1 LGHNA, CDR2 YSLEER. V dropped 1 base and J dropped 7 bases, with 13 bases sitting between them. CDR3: CASSQGIQGREKLFF. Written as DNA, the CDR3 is TGCGCCAGCAGCCAAGGAATCCAGGGTCGTGAAAAACTGTTTTTT.

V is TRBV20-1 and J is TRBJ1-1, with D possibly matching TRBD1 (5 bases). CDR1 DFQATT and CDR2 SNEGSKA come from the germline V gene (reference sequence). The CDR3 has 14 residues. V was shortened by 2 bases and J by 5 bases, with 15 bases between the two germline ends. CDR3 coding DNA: TGCAGTGCTAGACCCCCGGGGGGTCGGACTGAAGCTTTCTTT. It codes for CSARPPGGRTEAFF.

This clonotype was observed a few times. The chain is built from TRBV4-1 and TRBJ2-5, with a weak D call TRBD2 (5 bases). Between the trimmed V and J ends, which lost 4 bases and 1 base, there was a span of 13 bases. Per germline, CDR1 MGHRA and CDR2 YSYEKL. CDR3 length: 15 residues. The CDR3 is CASSPQYGIQETQYF. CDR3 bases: TGCGCCAGCAGCCCCCAATACGGGATCCAAGAGACCCAGTACTTC.

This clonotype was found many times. The CDR3 nucleotides are TGTGCCAGCAGCCCGATTGACAGGGGGCCCACAAACACCATATATTTT. This gives the protein CASSPIDRGPTNTIYF. This chain connects TRBV4-2 to TRBJ1-3, with 10 bases aligning to TRBD1. The V and J ends lost 4 bases and 6 bases, in that order; junction bases with no gene match: 9. CDR3 length: 16 residues. CDR1 is LGHNA, CDR2 YNFKEQ, per germline.

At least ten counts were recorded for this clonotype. This CDR3 is CASSAVGGHQPQHF. In DNA form, the CDR3 reads TGTGCCAGCAGCGCAGTGGGGGGCCATCAGCCCCAGCATTTT. The rearrangement joins TRBV7-8 to TRBJ1-5; maybe TRBD1 (6 bases). The germline CDR1 and CDR2 sequences are SGHVS and FQNEAQ. The CDR3 contains 14 residues. V was clipped by 5 bases and J by 5 bases, with 13 bases between them.

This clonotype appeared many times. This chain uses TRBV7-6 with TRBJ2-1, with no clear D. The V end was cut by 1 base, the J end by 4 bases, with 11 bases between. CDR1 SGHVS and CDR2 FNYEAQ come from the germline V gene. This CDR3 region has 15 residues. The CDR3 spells CASSLEQRGYNEQFF. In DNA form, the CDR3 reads TGTGCCAGCAGCTTAGAACAGAGAGGTTACAATGAGCAGTTCTTC.

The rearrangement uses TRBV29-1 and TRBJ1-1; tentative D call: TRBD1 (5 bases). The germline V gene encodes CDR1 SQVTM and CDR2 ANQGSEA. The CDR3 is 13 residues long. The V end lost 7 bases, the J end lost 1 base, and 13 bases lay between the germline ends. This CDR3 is CSGGAAANTEAFF. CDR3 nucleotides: TGCAGCGGTGGGGCGGCAGCGAACACTGAAGCTTTCTTT.

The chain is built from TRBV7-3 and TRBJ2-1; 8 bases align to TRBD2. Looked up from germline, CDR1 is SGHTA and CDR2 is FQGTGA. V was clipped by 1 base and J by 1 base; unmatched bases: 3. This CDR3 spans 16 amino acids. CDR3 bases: TGTGCCAGCAGCTTAATAGCGGGGCTATCCTACAATGAGCAGTTCTTC. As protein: CASSLIAGLSYNEQFF.

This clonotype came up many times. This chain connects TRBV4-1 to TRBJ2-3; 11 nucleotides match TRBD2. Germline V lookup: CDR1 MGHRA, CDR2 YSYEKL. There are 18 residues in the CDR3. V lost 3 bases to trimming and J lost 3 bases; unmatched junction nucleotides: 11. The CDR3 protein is CASSHRPGSSGRTDTQYF. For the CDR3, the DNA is TGCGCCAGCAGCCACCGCCCGGGCTCTAGCGGGAGGACAGATACGCAGTATTTT.